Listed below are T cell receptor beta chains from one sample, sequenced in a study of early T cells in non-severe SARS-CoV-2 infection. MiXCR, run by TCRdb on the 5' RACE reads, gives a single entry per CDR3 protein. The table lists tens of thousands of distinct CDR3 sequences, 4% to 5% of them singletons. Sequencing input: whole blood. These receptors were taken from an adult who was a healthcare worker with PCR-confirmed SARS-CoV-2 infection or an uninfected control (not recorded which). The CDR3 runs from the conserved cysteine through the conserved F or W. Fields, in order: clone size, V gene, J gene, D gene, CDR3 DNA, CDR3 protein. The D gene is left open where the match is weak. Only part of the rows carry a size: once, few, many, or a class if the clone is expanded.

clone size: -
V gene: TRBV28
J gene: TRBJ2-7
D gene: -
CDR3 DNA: TGTGCCAGCAGTTCCCCCCAGGGGCGGCTGTACGAGCAGTACTTC
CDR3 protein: CASSSPQGRLYEQYF

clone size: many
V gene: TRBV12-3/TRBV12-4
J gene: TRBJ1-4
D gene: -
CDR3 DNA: TGTGCCAGCAGTTTAGGATGGCGGGGGATTAATGAAAAACTGTTTTTT
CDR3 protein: CASSLGWRGINEKLFF

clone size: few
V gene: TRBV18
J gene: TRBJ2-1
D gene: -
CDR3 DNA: TGTGCCAGCTCACTCCCCGGTTGGGGAAATGAGCAGTTCTTC
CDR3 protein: CASSLPGWGNEQFF

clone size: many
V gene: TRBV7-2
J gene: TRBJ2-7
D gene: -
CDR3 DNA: TGTGCCAGCAGCTTAGCGCTAGGGAGAAACTACGAGCAGTACTTC
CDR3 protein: CASSLALGRNYEQYF

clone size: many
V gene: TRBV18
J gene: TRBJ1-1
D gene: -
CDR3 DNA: TGTGCCAGCTCACTTAACGAGGCGGATGAAGCTTTCTTT
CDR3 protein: CASSLNEADEAFF

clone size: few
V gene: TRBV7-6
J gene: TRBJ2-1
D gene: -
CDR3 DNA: TGTGCCAGCAGCGCTAGGTCGGCCTTTCGAGGACAGTTCTTC
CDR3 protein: CASSARSAFRGQFF

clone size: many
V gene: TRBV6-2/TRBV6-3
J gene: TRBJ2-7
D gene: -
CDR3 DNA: TGTGCCAGCAGGACTTCTAGTACCTGGGCGTACGAGCAGTACTTC
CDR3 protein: CASRTSSTWAYEQYF

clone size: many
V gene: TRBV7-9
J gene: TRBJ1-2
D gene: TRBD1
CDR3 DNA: TGTGCCAGCAGCTCCCGGGACAGGGTTAACTATGGCTACACCTTC
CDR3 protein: CASSSRDRVNYGYTF

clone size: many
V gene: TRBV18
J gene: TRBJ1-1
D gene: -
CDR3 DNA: TGTGCCAGCTCCCCCGACTACACTGAAGCTTTCTTT
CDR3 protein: CASSPDYTEAFF

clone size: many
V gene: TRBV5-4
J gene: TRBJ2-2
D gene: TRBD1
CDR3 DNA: TGTGCCAGCAGCCCTCCGGGACAGCCGAACACCGGGGAGCTGTTTTTT
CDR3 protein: CASSPPGQPNTGELFF

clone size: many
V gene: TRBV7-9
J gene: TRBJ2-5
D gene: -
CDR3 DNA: TGTGCCAGCAGCTTAGGGCGGGAGACCCAGTACTTC
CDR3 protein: CASSLGRETQYF

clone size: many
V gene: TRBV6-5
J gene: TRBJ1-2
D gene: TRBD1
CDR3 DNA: TGTGCCAGCAGTTACTTGATGCCGGGACAGGGCGTCCCTGGCTACACCTTC
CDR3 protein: CASSYLMPGQGVPGYTF

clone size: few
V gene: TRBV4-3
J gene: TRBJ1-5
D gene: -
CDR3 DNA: TGCGCCAGCAGCCAAGATTTCAGCAACCAACAGCCCCAGCATTTT
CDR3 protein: CASSQDFSNQQPQHF

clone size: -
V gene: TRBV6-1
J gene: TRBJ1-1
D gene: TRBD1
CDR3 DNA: TGTGCCAGCAGCCCGGGACAGGTCATGAACACTGAAGCTTTCTTT
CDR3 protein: CASSPGQVMNTEAFF

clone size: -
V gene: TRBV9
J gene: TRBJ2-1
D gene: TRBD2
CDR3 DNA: TGTGCCAGCAGCGTAGATCAAGCGGGGGGCCTCCACAATGAGCAGTTCTTC
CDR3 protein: CASSVDQAGGLHNEQFF

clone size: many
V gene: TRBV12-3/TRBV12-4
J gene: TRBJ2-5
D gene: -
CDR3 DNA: TGTGCCAGCAGTCCGGGTGAGACCCAGTACTTC
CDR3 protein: CASSPGETQYF

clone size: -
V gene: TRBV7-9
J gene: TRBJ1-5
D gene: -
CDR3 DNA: TGTGCCAGCAGTTCAGAGGGGGGTCAGCCCCAGCATTTT
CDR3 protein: CASSSEGGQPQHF

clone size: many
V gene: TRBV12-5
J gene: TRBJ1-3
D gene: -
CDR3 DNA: TGTGCTAGTGGCCCGCCGGGGGCCGGAGGAAACACCATATATTTT
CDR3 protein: CASGPPGAGGNTIYF

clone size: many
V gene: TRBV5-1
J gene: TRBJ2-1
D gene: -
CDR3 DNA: TGCGCCAGCAGCTTGGTCGGCTACAATGAGCAGTTCTTC
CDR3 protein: CASSLVGYNEQFF

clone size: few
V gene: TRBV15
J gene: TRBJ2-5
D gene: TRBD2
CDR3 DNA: TGTGCCACGGGGAGGGCGCAAGAGACCCAGTACTTC
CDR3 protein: CATGRAQETQYF

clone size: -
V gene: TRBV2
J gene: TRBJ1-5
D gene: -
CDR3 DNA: TGTGCCAGCAGTGAAGATATGGAGGGCAATCAGCCCCAGCATTTT
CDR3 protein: CASSEDMEGNQPQHF

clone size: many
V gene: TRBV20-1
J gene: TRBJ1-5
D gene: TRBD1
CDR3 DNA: TGCAGTGGCGGGACAGGGGAAACCTCAGCCCAGCATTTT
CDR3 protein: CSGGTGETSAQHF

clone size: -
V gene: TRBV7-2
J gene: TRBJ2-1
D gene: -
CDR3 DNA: TGTGCCAGCAGCTTAGCACTAGAAGTCAATGAGCAGTTCTTC
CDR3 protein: CASSLALEVNEQFF

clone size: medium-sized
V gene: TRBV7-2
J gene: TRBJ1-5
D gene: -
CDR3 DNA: TGTGCCAGCAGCCCTGAGACCGCTCAGCCCCAGCATTTT
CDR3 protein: CASSPETAQPQHF

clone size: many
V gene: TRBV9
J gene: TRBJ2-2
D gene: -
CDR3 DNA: TGTGCCAGCAGCACTCACGTCGGGGAGCTGTTTTTT
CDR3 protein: CASSTHVGELFF

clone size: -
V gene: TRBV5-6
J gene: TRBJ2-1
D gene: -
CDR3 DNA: TGTGCCAGCAGCTTTGAATTTAGCTCCTACAATGAGCAGTTCTTC
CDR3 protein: CASSFEFSSYNEQFF

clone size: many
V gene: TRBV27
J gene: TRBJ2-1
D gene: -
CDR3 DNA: TGTGCCAGCTGTGAGGGGGGGTCGTACAATGAGCAGTTCTTC
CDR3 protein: CASCEGGSYNEQFF

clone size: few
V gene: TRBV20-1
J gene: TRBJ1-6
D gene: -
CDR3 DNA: TGCAGTGCTAGGCCCGGTGGTTCCTATAATTCACCCCTCCACTTT
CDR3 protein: CSARPGGSYNSPLHF

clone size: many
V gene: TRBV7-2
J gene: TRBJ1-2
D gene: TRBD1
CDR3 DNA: TGTGCCAGCAGCTTCCGGGACAGGGAAAACTATGGCTACACCTTC
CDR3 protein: CASSFRDRENYGYTF

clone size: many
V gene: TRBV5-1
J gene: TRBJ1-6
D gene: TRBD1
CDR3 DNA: TGCGCCAGCAGCCAGGACAGGCGCAATTCACCCCTCCACTTT
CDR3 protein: CASSQDRRNSPLHF

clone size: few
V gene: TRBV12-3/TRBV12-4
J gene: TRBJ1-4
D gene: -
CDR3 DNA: TGTGCCAGCACCCTGGGGGCTCCTAATGAAAAACTGTTTTTT
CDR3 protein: CASTLGAPNEKLFF

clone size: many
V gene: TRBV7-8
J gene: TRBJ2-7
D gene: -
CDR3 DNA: TGTGCCAGCAGCTTGGGGAACGAGCAGTACTTC
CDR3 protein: CASSLGNEQYF

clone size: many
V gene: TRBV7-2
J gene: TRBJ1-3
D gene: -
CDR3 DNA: TGTGCCAGCAGAGGCTCCTACTCTGGAAACACCATATATTTT
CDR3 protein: CASRGSYSGNTIYF

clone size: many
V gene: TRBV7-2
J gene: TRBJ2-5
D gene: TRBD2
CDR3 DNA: TGTGCCAGCAGCCAGGGACTAGCGGGGGGTCAGACCCAGTACTTC
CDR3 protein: CASSQGLAGGQTQYF

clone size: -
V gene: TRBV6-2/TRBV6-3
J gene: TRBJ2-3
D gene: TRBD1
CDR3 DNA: TGTGCCAGCCAACCTCCGGGACAGGGGAGAGATACGCAGTATTTT
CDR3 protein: CASQPPGQGRDTQYF

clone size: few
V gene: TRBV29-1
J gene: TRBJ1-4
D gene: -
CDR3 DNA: TGCAGCGTAGCCAAGGGTGCAACTAATGAAAAACTGTTTTTT
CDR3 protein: CSVAKGATNEKLFF

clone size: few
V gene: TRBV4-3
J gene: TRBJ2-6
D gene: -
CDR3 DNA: TGCGCCAGCAGCCAAGTATATAGACAACCGACGGGTGGGGCCAACGTCCTGACTTTC
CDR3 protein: CASSQVYRQPTGGANVLTF

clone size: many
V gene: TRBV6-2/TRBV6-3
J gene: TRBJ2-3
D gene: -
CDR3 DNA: TGTGCCAGCAGTTACTCGACCCGGGGAAGGACAGATACGCAGTATTTT
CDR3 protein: CASSYSTRGRTDTQYF

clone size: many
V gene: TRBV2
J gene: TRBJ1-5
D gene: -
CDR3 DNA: TGTGCCAGCAGTGAAGCGCCCGGAGGGGATGGGCCCCAGCATTTT
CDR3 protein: CASSEAPGGDGPQHF

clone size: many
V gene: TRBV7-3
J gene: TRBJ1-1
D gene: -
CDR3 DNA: TGTGCCAGCAGCTTAATTGGGGGGCTACGAACTGAAGCTTTCTTT
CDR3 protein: CASSLIGGLRTEAFF

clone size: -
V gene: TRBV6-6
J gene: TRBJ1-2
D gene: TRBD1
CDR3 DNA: TGTGCCAGCAGTTACTCGACAGGGGGACTAAATGGCTACACCTTC
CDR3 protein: CASSYSTGGLNGYTF

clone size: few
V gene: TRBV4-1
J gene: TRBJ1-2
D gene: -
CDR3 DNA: TGCGCCAGCAGCCAAGAGGGACACAACAACTATGGCTACACCTTC
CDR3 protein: CASSQEGHNNYGYTF

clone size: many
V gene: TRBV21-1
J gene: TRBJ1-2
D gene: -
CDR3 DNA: TGTGCCAGCAGCAACCCGCGGGACAGCCCTTTCCTGGACTATGGCTACACCTTC
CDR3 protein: CASSNPRDSPFLDYGYTF

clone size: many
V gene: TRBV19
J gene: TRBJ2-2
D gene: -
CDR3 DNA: TGTGCCAGTAGTATGGCTAGTAACACCGGGGAGCTGTTTTTT
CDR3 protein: CASSMASNTGELFF

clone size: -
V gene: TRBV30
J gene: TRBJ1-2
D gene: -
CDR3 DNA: TGTGCCTGGAGTGTATCCGGCCATGGCTACACCTTC
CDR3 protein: CAWSVSGHGYTF